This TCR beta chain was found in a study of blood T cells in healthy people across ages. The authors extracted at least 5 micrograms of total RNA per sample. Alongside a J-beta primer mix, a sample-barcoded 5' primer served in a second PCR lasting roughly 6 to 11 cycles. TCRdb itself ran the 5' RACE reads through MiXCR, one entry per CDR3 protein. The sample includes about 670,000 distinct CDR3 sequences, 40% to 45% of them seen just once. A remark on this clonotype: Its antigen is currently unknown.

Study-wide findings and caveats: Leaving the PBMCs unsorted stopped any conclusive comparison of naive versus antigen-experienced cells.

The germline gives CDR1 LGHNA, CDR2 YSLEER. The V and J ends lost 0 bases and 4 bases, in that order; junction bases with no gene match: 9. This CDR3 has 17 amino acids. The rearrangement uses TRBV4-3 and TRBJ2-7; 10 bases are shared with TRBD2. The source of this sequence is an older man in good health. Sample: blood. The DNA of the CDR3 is TGCGCCAGCAGCCAAGATTCGCCAGCGGGGGGGCCTTACGAGCAGTACTTC. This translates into CASSQDSPAGGPYEQYF.